The text below deals with one T cell receptor (beta chain). A second roughly 6 to 11 cycle PCR used barcoded and J-beta primers. TCRdb itself ran the 5' RACE reads through MiXCR, one entry per CDR3 protein. The data hold 540,000 or so distinct CDR3 sequences, with 47% observed a single time. The sample comes from a study of blood T cells in healthy people across ages. Study-wide background: The template switching approach captured approximately one barcoded beta molecule for every two T cells.

Germline V lookup: CDR1 SEHNR, CDR2 FQNEAQ (reference sequence). Trimming took off 5 bases at V and 0 bases at J, with 16 bases between the two ends. CDR3 length equals 16 residues. Sequences were obtained from blood. The chain uses TRBV7-9 and TRBJ1-1, with a possible D match to TRBD1 (6 bases). This TCR was sampled from a man older than 75 in good health. CDR3 nucleotides: TGTGCCAGCAGCCCCCAGGGGACACACCTGAACACTGAAGCTTTCTTT. This encodes CASSPQGTHLNTEAFF.